The source of this TCR beta chain is a study of PD-L1 blockade in urothelial cancer. Across the study: Blood was tested 3 weeks (second dose) and 6 weeks into treatment.

Whole-study results and caveats: Pretreatment clonality of the blood TCR repertoire below the median was predictive of superior survival.

A word on this clone: Its antigen is currently unknown.

Documented time point: peripheral blood 6 weeks after treatment start. TCRdb keeps only in-frame clones here, not all; method: immunoSEQ multiplex PCR. This sample carries some 50,000 clones, approximately 85% of them seen once, and the ten largest clones take 1.9%. The clonotype originates from a man aged 50 to 59 with urothelial cancer. Material: PBMCs, obtained around atezolizumab (anti-PD-L1) treatment.

The CDR3 reads CASSPRDWGGNEQFF. The CDR3 coding sequence is TGTGCCAGCAGTCCCCGGGACTGGGGAGGCAATGAGCAGTTCTTC. V and J are TRBV6-5 and TRBJ2-1; a possible D gene is TRBD2 (6 bases). The V and J ends lost 5 bases and 6 bases respectively, with 17 bases between them. The V gene's germline CDR1 is MNHEY and CDR2 SVGAGI. The CDR3 covers 15 residues.